This T cell receptor beta chain was obtained from a study of T cell changes during pregnancy in multiple sclerosis. V was clipped by 0 bases and J by 0 bases; unmatched bases: 13. The CDR3 totals 21 residues. Germline CDR1 reads SNHLY; CDR2 reads FYNNEI. Sequenced by immunoSEQ multiplex PCR; TCRdb stores in-frame clones only, minus some. The sample lists about 55,000 clones, roughly 94% seen once, with about 3% in the top ten. The material sequenced was CD8+ T cells from peripheral blood mononuclear cells, taken in the third trimester of pregnancy. V usage is TRBV2 and J usage is TRBJ2-1, with 11 bases lining up with TRBD2. The clonotype was recovered from a female donor with multiple sclerosis, enrolled in a pregnancy study. Written as DNA, the CDR3 is TGTGCCAGCAGTGAAGCGGTACCGGGACTAGCGGCCATCAGCTCCTACAATGAGCAGTTCTTC. Translation: CASSEAVPGLAAISSYNEQFF.